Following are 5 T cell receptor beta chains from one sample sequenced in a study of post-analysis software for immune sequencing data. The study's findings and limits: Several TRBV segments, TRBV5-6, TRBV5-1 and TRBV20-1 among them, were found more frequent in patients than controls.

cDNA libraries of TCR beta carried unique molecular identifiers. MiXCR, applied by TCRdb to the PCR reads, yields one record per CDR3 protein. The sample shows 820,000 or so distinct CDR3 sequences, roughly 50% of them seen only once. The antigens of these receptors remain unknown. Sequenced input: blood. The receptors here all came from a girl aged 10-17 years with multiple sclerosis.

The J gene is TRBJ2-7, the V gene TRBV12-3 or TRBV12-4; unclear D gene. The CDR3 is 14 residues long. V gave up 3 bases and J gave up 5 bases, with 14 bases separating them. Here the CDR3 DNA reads TGTGCCAGCAGTTTTGTCGCTCGATGGGACGAGCAGTACTTC. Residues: CASSFVARWDEQYF.

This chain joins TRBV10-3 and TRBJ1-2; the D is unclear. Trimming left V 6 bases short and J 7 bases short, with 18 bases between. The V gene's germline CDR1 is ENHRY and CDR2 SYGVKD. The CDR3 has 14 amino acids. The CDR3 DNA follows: TGTGCCATCAGCCGAACGCCGACTGGCGGTGGCTACACCTTC. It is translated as CAISRTPTGGGYTF.

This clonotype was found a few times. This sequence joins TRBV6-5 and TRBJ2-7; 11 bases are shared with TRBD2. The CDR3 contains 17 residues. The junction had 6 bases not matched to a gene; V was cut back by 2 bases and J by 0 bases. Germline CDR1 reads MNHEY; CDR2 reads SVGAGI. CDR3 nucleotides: TGTGCCAGCAGTTACCTAGGGACTAGCGGACTCTCCTACGAGCAGTACTTC. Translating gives CASSYLGTSGLSYEQYF.

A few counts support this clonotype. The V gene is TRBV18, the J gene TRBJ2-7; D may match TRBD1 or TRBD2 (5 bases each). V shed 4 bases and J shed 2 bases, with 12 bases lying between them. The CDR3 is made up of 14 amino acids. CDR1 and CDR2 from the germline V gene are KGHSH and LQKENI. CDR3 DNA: TGTGCCAGCTCACTTCGGGGCAAGACCTACGAGCAGTACTTC. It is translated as CASSLRGKTYEQYF.

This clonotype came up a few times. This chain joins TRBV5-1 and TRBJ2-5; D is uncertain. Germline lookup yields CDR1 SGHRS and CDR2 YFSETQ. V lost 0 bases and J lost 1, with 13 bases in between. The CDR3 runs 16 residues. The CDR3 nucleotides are TGCGCCAGCAGCTTGGCCAGCGCCAGGTCCCAAGAGACCCAGTACTTC. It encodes CASSLASARSQETQYF.